Presented here are 14 T cell receptor beta chains from one specimen sequenced in a study of T cells in Graves' hyperthyroidism and ophthalmopathy. Amplified regions were TCR beta CDR3 sequences from RNA transcripts. First-round RT-PCR targeting the TCR CDR3 was performed with the HTBI primer set. TCRdb called the multiplex PCR reads again in MiXCR, with one record for every CDR3 protein. This table holds about 740,000 distinct CDR3 sequences, roughly 15% found once. Sequenced material: blood. The source is a young woman with Graves' hyperthyroidism.

This chain connects TRBV7-3 to TRBJ2-7; D unresolved. Deletions cut 5 bases from V and 6 bases from J, with 23 bases between. Germline V lookup: CDR1 SGHTA, CDR2 FQGTGA. The CDR3 extends over 16 amino acids. Here the CDR3 reads CASSPVPAPIESEQYF. The CDR3, as DNA: TGTGCCAGCAGCCCTGTTCCCGCGCCCATAGAATCCGAGCAGTACTTC. Combining the CDR3 with reference TRBV7-3 and TRBJ2-7 gives the whole variable domain GAGVSQTPSNKVTEKGKYVELRCDPISGHTALYWYRQSLGQGPEFLIYFQGTGAADDSGLPNDRFFAVRPEGSVSTLKIQRTERGDSAVYLCASSPVPAPIESEQYFGPGTRLTVT.

This sequence joins TRBV5-6 and TRBJ1-1; D is uncertain. Trimming pared 1 base from V and 4 bases from J, leaving 11 bases between. Germline-derived CDR1 and CDR2 are SGHDT and YYEEEE. The CDR3 runs 14 residues. In DNA, the CDR3 is TGTGCCAGCAGCTTGTACAGTATGGGCACTGAAGCTTTCTTT. Its translation is CASSLYSMGTEAFF.

This clonotype was observed many times. CDR3 sequence: CASSFYSGRTARTQYF. The CDR3 DNA is TGTGCCAGCAGTTTTTATAGCGGGAGGACAGCGAGGACCCAGTACTTC. The gene calls are TRBV27 and TRBJ2-5; 10 bases fit TRBD2. This CDR3 spans 16 amino acids. Looked up from germline, CDR1 is MNHEY and CDR2 is SMNVEV (reference sequence). The trim removed 3 bases at V and 7 bases at J, leaving 11 bases unmatched.

This clonotype came up many times. The chain has TRBV29-1 and TRBJ2-3; the D gene could be TRBD1 or TRBD2 (6 bases each). The CDR3 length is 15 residues. V was trimmed by 2 bases and J by 2 bases, leaving 14 bases between them. From germline, CDR1 is SQVTM and CDR2 ANQGSEA. Written as DNA, the CDR3 is TGCAGCGTTGAATTGACGGGGGCAGCCACAGATACGCAGTATTTT. This encodes CSVELTGAATDTQYF.

Many counts were recorded for this clonotype. This chain links TRBV28 with TRBJ2-1; 7 bases are shared with TRBD1. The germline V gene encodes CDR1 MDHEN and CDR2 SYDVKM. This CDR3 has 15 residues. The V gene end was trimmed by 6 bases and the J gene end by 10 bases; junction bases not matched to a gene: 15. The CDR3 sequence is CASRGTRGSRREQFF. For the CDR3, the DNA is TGTGCCAGCAGGGGGACCAGGGGGTCCAGGAGAGAGCAGTTCTTC.

This clonotype was picked up many times. The gene calls are TRBV6-1 and TRBJ2-7; D is unresolved. CDR1 and CDR2 from the germline V gene are MNHNS and SASEGT. V lost 6 bases and J lost 2, with 14 bases in between. CDR3 length equals 14 residues. The chain's CDR3 is CASRPSYLAYEQYF. In DNA, the CDR3 is TGTGCCAGCAGGCCCAGTTACCTGGCCTACGAGCAGTACTTC.

The chain uses TRBV19 and TRBJ1-5; D remains unclear. The CDR3 spans 16 residues. The germline CDR1 and CDR2 sequences are LNHDA and SQIVND (reference sequence). Trimming removed 7 bases at V and 1 base at J, with 17 bases between. CDR3 DNA sequence: TGTGCCAGTACCCCGAGTCCGACGGACAGCAATCAGCCCCAGCATTTT. Translated, it gives CASTPSPTDSNQPQHF.

Details on this clonotype: Since a much larger clone is just one base distant, this may be a read error. The CDR3 does not end in the conserved phenylalanine or tryptophan, so this is likely a read error. The chain has TRBV20-1 and TRBJ1-5, with TRBD1 as a possible D gene (6 bases). The CDR3 has 14 amino acids. Trimming cost V 5 bases and J 4 bases, with 15 bases left between them. CDR1 and CDR2 (germline): DFQATT, SNEGSKA (reference sequence). This CDR3 is CSAGQGQENQPQHL. The CDR3 DNA reads TGCAGTGCTGGGCAGGGGCAGGAAAATCAGCCCCAGCATTTA.

This clonotype has a count of ten or more. This chain links TRBV5-1 with TRBJ2-1, with 7 bases fitting TRBD2. The CDR3 is 15 residues long. V was clipped by 4 bases and J by 7 bases; unmatched bases: 11. Germline assignment: CDR1 SGHRS and CDR2 YFSETQ. CDR3 nucleotides: TGCGCCAGCAGCGCCTCCCGGGGGGACTCAAATGAGCAGTTCTTC. Residues: CASSASRGDSNEQFF.

This clonotype was seen repeatedly, ten times or more. This chain links TRBV12-3 or TRBV12-4 with TRBJ1-2, with no clear D. V lost 6 bases, J lost 4 bases, and 15 bases lay in between. The CDR3 totals 14 residues. The CDR3 DNA is TGTGCCAGCAGCCACCGACGAAAATCCTATGGCTACACCTTC. Its translation is CASSHRRKSYGYTF.

This clonotype came up many times. V usage is TRBV7-2 and J usage is TRBJ1-3; 9 bases fit TRBD1. Losses at the gene ends were 5 bases for V and 2 bases for J; bases not matched to a gene: 1. This CDR3 has 14 residues. The germline gives CDR1 SGHTA, CDR2 FQGNSA. CDR3 protein: CASSDRGAGNTIYF. The CDR3 nucleotides are TGTGCCAGCAGCGACAGGGGGGCTGGAAACACCATATATTTT.

V is TRBV3-1 and J is TRBJ2-5; 7 positions agree with TRBD2. Germline trimming cut 4 bases from V and 1 base from J; bases unmatched to any gene: 6. Germline CDR1 reads LGHDT; CDR2 reads YNNKEL (reference sequence). This CDR3 region has 15 residues. CDR3 nucleotides: TGTGCCAGCAGCCCCGGGGAGGGTAGCCAAGAGACCCAGTACTTC. Its protein product is CASSPGEGSQETQYF.

This clonotype turned up a few times. This chain joins TRBV20-1 and TRBJ1-4, with D possibly being TRBD1 (5 bases). This CDR3 is built from 14 residues. V was trimmed by 5 bases and J by 8 bases, leaving 18 bases between them. Germline values: CDR1 DFQATT, CDR2 SNEGSKA (reference sequence). This CDR3 reads CSAPQLRGGEKLFF. CDR3 coding DNA: TGCAGTGCTCCACAGTTAAGGGGAGGGGAAAAACTGTTTTTT.

This clonotype occurred a few times. The chain couples TRBV2 to TRBJ1-2, with no clear D. The V gene lost 6 bases and the J gene lost 2 bases, with 13 bases spanning the gap. CDR1 and CDR2 from the germline V gene are SNHLY and FYNNEI. CDR3 length: 14 amino acids. Here the CDR3 reads CASRVQVFNYGYTF. CDR3 coding DNA: TGTGCCAGCAGGGTACAAGTCTTCAACTATGGCTACACCTTC.